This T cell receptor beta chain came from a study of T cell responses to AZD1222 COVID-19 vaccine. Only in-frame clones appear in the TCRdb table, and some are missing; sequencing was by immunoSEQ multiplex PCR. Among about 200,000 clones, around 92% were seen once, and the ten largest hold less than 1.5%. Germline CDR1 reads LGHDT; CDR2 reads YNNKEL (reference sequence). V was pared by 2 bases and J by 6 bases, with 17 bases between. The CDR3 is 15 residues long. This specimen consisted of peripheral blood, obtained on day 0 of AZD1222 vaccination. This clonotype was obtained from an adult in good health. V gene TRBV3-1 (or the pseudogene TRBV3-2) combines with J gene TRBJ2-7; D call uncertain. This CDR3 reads CASSQFCGRRLEQYF. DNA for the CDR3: TGTGCCAGCAGCCAATTCTGCGGTCGTAGACTCGAGCAGTACTTC.